There are many counts of the clone carrying this T cell receptor beta chain. This beta chain is an unintended read in a library built for alpha chains; its size means little. Germline loops: CDR1 DFQATT, CDR2 SNEGSKA (reference sequence). V shed 0 bases, J shed 1 base, and the junction held 6 bases outside the gene matches. The CDR3 runs 16 residues. The sample comes from a study of spatial heterogeneity in lung cancer. About the study: Across the raw uncorrected reads, a unique TCR and UMI combination was observed, on average, more than ten times.

Each CDR3 protein is one row after TCRdb ran MiXCR on the 5' RACE reads. The table records approximately 15,000 distinct CDR3 sequences, 3.6% of them present only once. The time point is: sample taken at primary tumor resection. Patients with untreated early-stage non-small cell lung cancer, numbering some 72, were the donors. Tumor, nontumor lung or frozen PBMC supplied whole RNA, sequenced without sorting. The sequence was obtained from a male donor with early-stage non-small cell lung cancer. The starting material was normal lung tissue next to the tumor, obtained at surgery. This chain connects TRBV20-1 to TRBJ2-1, with 7 bases aligning to TRBD2. The CDR3 loop reads CSARDLGDYSYNEQFF. As DNA, the CDR3 is TGCAGTGCTAGAGATCTGGGGGACTATTCCTACAATGAGCAGTTCTTC.